This T cell receptor beta chain was recovered during a study of shared clonotypes between healthy human individuals. V gave up 0 bases and J gave up 3 bases, with 16 bases separating them. CDR1 and CDR2 from the germline V gene are SGDLS and YYNGEE. The CDR3 totals 16 residues. It was CD45RO-negative cells, positively selected for CCR7, that made up naive CD8 cells, with terminally differentiated effector memory CD45RA+ cells excluded. Some clones are missing from TCRdb's copy, which holds only in-frame ones; the method was immunoSEQ multiplex PCR. The data show around 2,100,000 clones, with roughly 95% seen just once and around 1% held by the top ten.

V is TRBV9 and J is TRBJ2-7, with D possibly matching TRBD2 (6 bases). The TCR was taken from a man aged 18 to 29 in good health. The sequencing input was naive CD8+ T cells sorted from blood. The CDR3 here is CASSVDYGSYVYEQYF. CDR3 sequence (DNA): TGTGCCAGCAGCGTAGACTACGGGAGTTATGTCTACGAGCAGTACTTC.